This T cell receptor (beta chain) was observed in a study of blood T cell repertoires in COVID-19. Ten or more counts support this clone. The same CDR3 also results from other DNA sequences found in this sample. It was during active infection that Seattle patients were enrolled and then longitudinally followed. The junction had 10 bases not matched to a gene; V was cut back by 4 bases and J by 4 bases. Germline CDR1 is KGHDR and CDR2 is SFDVKD. This CDR3 has 17 residues. In the source study's methods: Estimation of nucleated cell counts relied on the amplification of reference gene primers. The table came from immunoSEQ multiplex PCR; TCRdb's copy has only in-frame clones and leaves some out. The DNA was the basis for D and trimming; V, J and clone size are from that table. The sample gives about 200,000 clones, 75% to 90% of which show up once; 5.2% is in the top ten.

V usage is TRBV24-1 and J usage is TRBJ2-3; 10 bases are shared with TRBD2. The source of this sequence is a woman in her seventies with COVID-19, enrolled during active disease. The material sequenced was peripheral blood. The CDR3 bases are TGTGCCACCAGTGACCTCGGGCTAGCGGGAGAGGCAGATACGCAGTATTTT. Its translation: CATSDLGLAGEADTQYF.